This T cell receptor (beta chain) appears in the sequencing data of a study of T cells after yellow fever vaccination. Study results and caveats: Few clonotypes appeared in both CD4 and CD8 compartments. Peaking faster, on day 5 versus 15, the secondary response was nonetheless weaker.

By 5'RACE template switching, TCR cDNA was produced, with a universal primer site and UMIs added in the process. From the 5' RACE reads, TCRdb called clonotypes with MiXCR, one entry per CDR3 protein. This table has just under 600,000 distinct CDR3 sequences, roughly 14% appearing once. This clonotype was counted between two and nine times. What it binds is unknown. The specimen comprised PBMCs, sampled on the day of the yellow fever booster vaccination. This TCR came from a man aged 30-40 years who received the YFV17D yellow fever vaccine.

The CDR3 region is CASSLTDVTDEQYF. The CDR3 DNA follows: TGTGCCAGCAGTTTAACAGATGTTACTGACGAGCAGTACTTC. The rearrangement uses TRBV6-5 and TRBJ2-7; no firm D call. The CDR3 runs 14 residues. V lost 4 bases and J 5 bases, leaving 15 bases between the germline ends. Germline CDR1 MNHEY, CDR2 SVGAGI.